Each of the 17 T cell receptor beta chains below was sequenced from the same sample in a study of blood T cell repertoires in COVID-19. Generated by immunoSEQ multiplex PCR, the TCRdb table keeps only in-frame clones and is missing some. The profile shows 200,000 to 250,000 clones, about 85% of them singletons. What was sequenced was PBMCs or T cells enriched from blood (not recorded which). All receptors derive from a man aged 25-40 years who had recovered from COVID-19.

Only a few counts were recorded for this clone. The chain links TRBV12-3 or TRBV12-4 to TRBJ2-7; D may be TRBD1 (5 bases). The germline V and J ends were trimmed by 6 bases and 8 bases, with 14 bases remaining between them. This CDR3 is 12 amino acids long. The CDR3 here is CASSRLREKQYF. As DNA, the CDR3 is TGTGCCAGCAGCCGACTCAGGGAAAAGCAGTACTTC.

This CDR3 reads CAILAGAAGEAFF. CDR3 bases: TGTGCCATCTTGGCAGGGGCTGCGGGTGAAGCTTTCTTT. This chain connects TRBV10-3 to TRBJ1-1; D might be TRBD1 (6 bases). Between the trimmed V and J ends, which lost 8 bases and 7 bases, there was a span of 17 bases. The CDR3 is 13 amino acids. Germline V CDR1 and CDR2: ENHRY, SYGVKD.

The genes are TRBV7-6 and TRBJ2-1, with 7 bases identical to TRBD2. The CDR3 runs to 15 residues. CDR1 and CDR2 (germline): SGHVS, FNYEAQ. V trimming: 1 base; J trimming: 8 bases; junction bases outside the gene matches: 8. CDR3 residues: CASSLVGGSIDEQFF. The DNA of the CDR3 is TGTGCCAGCAGCTTAGTTGGCGGGAGCATCGATGAGCAGTTCTTC.

This clone was observed at least ten times. This chain links TRBV11-1 with TRBJ1-6; D may be TRBD1 (5 bases). Germline lookup yields CDR1 SGHAT and CDR2 FQDESV (reference sequence). Trimming stripped 2 bases from V and 5 bases from J, with 10 bases between. The CDR3 sequence is 15 residues long. The CDR3 DNA reads TGTGCCAGCAGCTTAATCGACAGAGATAATTCACCCCTCCACTTT. Its protein product is CASSLIDRDNSPLHF. Full variable domain (missing parts from reference TRBV11-1 and TRBJ1-6): EAEVAQSPRYKITEKSQAVAFWCDPISGHATLYWYRQILGQGPELLVQFQDESVVDDSQLPKDRFSAERLKGVDSTLKIQPAELGDSAMYLCASSLIDRDNSPLHFGNGTRLTVT.

The gene calls are TRBV27 and TRBJ1-5; unclear D gene. The CDR3 spans 15 residues. CDR1 MNHEY and CDR2 SMNVEV come from the germline V gene (reference sequence). Trimming took off 1 base at V and 0 bases at J, with 7 bases between the two ends. DNA of the CDR3: TGTGCCAGCAGTTTATATAGCTATAGCAATCAGCCCCAGCATTTT. This sequence encodes CASSLYSYSNQPQHF.

The chain is built from TRBV27 and TRBJ1-4; no definite D call. The CDR3 consists of 15 residues. V lost 5 bases and J lost 3, with 13 bases in between. From germline, CDR1 is MNHEY and CDR2 SMNVEV (reference sequence). In nucleotides, the CDR3 is TGTGCCAGCAGTCTTTATGACACTTCTAATGAAAAACTGTTTTTT. This translates into CASSLYDTSNEKLFF.

The V call is TRBV12-3 or TRBV12-4, the J call TRBJ2-7; TRBD2 matches 7 bases. Losses at the gene ends were 8 bases for V and 3 bases for J; bases not matched to a gene: 7. This CDR3 is built from 13 residues. The CDR3 loop is CASQLAGLYEQYF. In nucleotides, the CDR3 is TGTGCCAGCCAGTTAGCGGGCCTCTACGAGCAGTACTTC.

The V and J genes are TRBV6-5 and TRBJ1-6; D unresolved. V dropped 9 bases and J dropped 0 bases, with 9 bases sitting between them. There are 14 residues in the CDR3. The germline V gene encodes CDR1 MNHEY and CDR2 SVGAGI. CDR3 region: CASTDRSYNSPLHF. DNA for the CDR3: TGTGCCAGTACAGACCGCTCCTATAATTCACCCCTCCACTTT.

The V call is TRBV3-1 (or the pseudogene TRBV3-2), the J call TRBJ2-1, with D tentatively TRBD2 (5 bases). The CDR3 has 14 amino acids. Germline lookup yields CDR1 LGHDT and CDR2 YNNKEL (reference sequence). Trimming shortened V by 1 base and J by 5 bases, and 9 bases separated the two germline ends. CDR3 in amino acids: CASSQAGSDNEQFF. The CDR3 coding sequence is TGTGCCAGCAGCCAAGCGGGAAGCGACAATGAGCAGTTCTTC.

This clone is a singleton in its sample. The J gene is TRBJ2-7, the V gene TRBV10-3, with D unclear. Trimming stripped 4 bases from V and 3 bases from J, with 16 bases between. Germline CDR1 is ENHRY and CDR2 is SYGVKD. This CDR3 spans 15 amino acids. CDR3 loop: CAISATKPRSYEQYF. CDR3 DNA: TGTGCCATCAGTGCTACTAAACCCCGTAGCTACGAGCAGTACTTC.

This clone was detected once. J is TRBJ1-4 and V is TRBV19; a possible D gene is TRBD1 (6 bases). This CDR3 has 15 residues. Trimming took off 3 bases at V and 8 bases at J, with 16 bases between the two ends. Germline V gives CDR1 LNHDA, CDR2 SQIVND (reference sequence). The CDR3 DNA follows: TGTGCCAGTAGTATTTGGGGCAGGGGTCGCGAAAAACTGTTTTTT. Protein: CASSIWGRGREKLFF.

The CDR3 is CASSPSPFAGDGEQFF. CDR3 bases: TGCGCCAGCAGCCCTTCCCCCTTCGCGGGGGACGGTGAGCAGTTCTTC. V and J are TRBV4-3 and TRBJ2-1; TRBD2 agrees at 7 bases. V lost 4 bases, J lost 9 bases, and 15 bases stayed unmatched. The CDR3 sequence is 16 residues long. Germline V gene data show CDR1 as LGHNA and CDR2 as YSLEER.

This clone has only one observation. V and J are TRBV2 and TRBJ2-1; TRBD2 agrees at 7 bases. The trim removed 8 bases at V and 6 bases at J, leaving 16 bases unmatched. Germline CDR1 SNHLY, CDR2 FYNNEI. The CDR3 sequence is 16 residues long. This CDR3 is CASPGPPGGSANEQFF. The CDR3 region has the DNA TGTGCCAGCCCCGGCCCGCCCGGCGGGAGCGCCAATGAGCAGTTCTTC.

The chain employs TRBV13 and TRBJ2-1; 8 nucleotides match TRBD1. The ends lost 7 bases at V and 9 bases at J; junction bases unmatched: 2. This CDR3 has 11 amino acids. Germline values: CDR1 PRHDT, CDR2 FYEKMQ (reference sequence). CDR3 nucleotide sequence: TGTGCCAGCACAGGGGGCGGTGAGCAGTTCTTC. It specifies CASTGGGEQFF. The full variable domain, its missing parts supplied by reference TRBV13 and TRBJ2-1, is AAGVIQSPRHLIKEKRETATLKCYPIPRHDTVYWYQQGPGQDPQFLISFYEKMQSDKGSIPDRFSAQQFSDYHSELNMSSLELGDSALYFCASTGGGEQFFGPGTRLTVL.

V usage is TRBV30 and J usage is TRBJ1-6; 8 nucleotides align to TRBD1. The germline V gene has CDR1 GTSNPN and CDR2 SVGIG (reference sequence). The CDR3 has 14 amino acids. Trimming at V came to 5 bases and at J to 10 bases, leaving 10 bases not matched to a gene. The CDR3 sequence: CAWQGQGAASPLHF. Written as DNA, the CDR3 is TGTGCCTGGCAAGGACAGGGAGCCGCCTCACCCCTCCACTTT.

V gene TRBV30 combines with J gene TRBJ2-7; TRBD2 might be the D (6 bases). The CDR3 spans 13 residues. Looked up from germline, CDR1 is GTSNPN and CDR2 is SVGIG (reference sequence). Trimming took 3 bases from V and 2 from J, leaving 11 bases between them. CDR3 residues: CAWRPRGPYEQYF. The CDR3 DNA reads as TGTGCCTGGAGGCCGCGGGGCCCCTACGAGCAGTACTTC.

The chain has TRBV10-2 and TRBJ2-7, with 8 bases aligning to TRBD1. The CDR3 runs to 14 residues. Germline CDR1 WSHSY, CDR2 SAAADI. Unmatched junction bases numbered 7, after V lost 3 bases and J lost 6 bases. Here the CDR3 DNA reads TGCGCCAGCAGTGATTTTCAGGGGGCGCCCGAGCAGTACTTC. Amino acids: CASSDFQGAPEQYF.